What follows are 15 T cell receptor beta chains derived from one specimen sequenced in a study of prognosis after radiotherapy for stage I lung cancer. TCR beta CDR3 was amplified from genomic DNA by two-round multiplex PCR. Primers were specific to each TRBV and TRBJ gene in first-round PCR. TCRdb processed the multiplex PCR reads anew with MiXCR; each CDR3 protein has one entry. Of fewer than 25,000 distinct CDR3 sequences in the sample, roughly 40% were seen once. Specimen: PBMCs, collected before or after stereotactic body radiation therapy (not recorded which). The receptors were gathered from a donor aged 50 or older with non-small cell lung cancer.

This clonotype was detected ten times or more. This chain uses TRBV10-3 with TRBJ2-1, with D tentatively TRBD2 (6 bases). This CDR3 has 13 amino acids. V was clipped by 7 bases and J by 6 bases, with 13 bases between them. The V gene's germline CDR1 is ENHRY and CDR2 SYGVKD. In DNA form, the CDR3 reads TGTGCCATCATGCCTAGCGCAGCCAATGAGCAGTTCTTC. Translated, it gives CAIMPSAANEQFF.

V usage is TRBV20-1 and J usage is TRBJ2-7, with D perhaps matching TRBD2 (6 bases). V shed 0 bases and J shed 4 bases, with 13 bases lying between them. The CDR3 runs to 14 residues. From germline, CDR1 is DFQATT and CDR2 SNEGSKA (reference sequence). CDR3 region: CSARDRDFLYEQYF. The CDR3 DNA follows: TGCAGTGCTAGAGATCGGGACTTTCTTTACGAGCAGTACTTC.

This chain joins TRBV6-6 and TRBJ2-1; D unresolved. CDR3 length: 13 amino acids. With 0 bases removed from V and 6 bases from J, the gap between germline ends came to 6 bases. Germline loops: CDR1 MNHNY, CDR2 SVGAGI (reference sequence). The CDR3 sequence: CASSYSTSNEQFF. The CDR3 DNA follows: TGTGCCAGCAGTTACTCGACGTCCAATGAGCAGTTCTTC.

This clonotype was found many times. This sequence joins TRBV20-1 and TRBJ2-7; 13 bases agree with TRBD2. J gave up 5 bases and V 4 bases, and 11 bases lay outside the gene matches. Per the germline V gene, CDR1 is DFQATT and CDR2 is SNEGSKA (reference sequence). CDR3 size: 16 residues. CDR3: CSAIMTGTSGKDEQYF. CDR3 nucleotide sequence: TGCAGTGCTATAATGACCGGGACTAGCGGGAAGGACGAGCAGTACTTC.

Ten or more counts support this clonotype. The CDR3 loop reads CASSLAPPSGISYEQYF. The CDR3 nucleotides read TGCGCCAGCAGCTTGGCGCCGCCAAGCGGAATATCCTACGAGCAGTACTTC. The V and J genes are TRBV5-1 and TRBJ2-7; maybe TRBD2 (5 bases). The CDR3 totals 17 residues. The germline gives CDR1 SGHRS, CDR2 YFSETQ. V was pared by 0 bases and J by 1 base, with 17 bases between.

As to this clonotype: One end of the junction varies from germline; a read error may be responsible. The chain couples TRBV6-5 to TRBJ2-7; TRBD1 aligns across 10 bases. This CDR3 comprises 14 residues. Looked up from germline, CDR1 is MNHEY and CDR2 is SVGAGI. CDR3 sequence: CASSYWDRGYEHYF. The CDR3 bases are TGTGCCAGCAGTTACTGGGACAGGGGTTACGAGCATTACTTC.

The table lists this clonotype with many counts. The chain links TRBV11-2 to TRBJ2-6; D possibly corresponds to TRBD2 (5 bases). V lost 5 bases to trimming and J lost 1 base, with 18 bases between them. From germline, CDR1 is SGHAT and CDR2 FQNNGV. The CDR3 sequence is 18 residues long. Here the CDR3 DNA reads TGTGCCAGCAGCCCCTGGGCGGAGGCTAGATCTGGGGCCAACGTCCTGACTTTC. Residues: CASSPWAEARSGANVLTF.

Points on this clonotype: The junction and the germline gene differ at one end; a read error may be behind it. CDR3 coding DNA: TGTGCCAGCAGTGTGTGGGGGCCCTATGAGCAGTACTTC. As protein: CASSVWGPYEQYF. The chain is built from TRBV2 and TRBJ2-7; tentatively, D is TRBD1 (6 bases). This CDR3 spans 13 amino acids. CDR1 SNHLY and CDR2 FYNNEI come from the germline V gene.

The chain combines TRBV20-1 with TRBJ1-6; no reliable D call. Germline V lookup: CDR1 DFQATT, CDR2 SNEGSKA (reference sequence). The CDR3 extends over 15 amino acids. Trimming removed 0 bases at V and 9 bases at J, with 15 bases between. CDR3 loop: CSARDIGRQSSPLHF. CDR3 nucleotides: TGCAGTGCTAGAGATATTGGCAGGCAAAGTTCACCCCTCCACTTT.

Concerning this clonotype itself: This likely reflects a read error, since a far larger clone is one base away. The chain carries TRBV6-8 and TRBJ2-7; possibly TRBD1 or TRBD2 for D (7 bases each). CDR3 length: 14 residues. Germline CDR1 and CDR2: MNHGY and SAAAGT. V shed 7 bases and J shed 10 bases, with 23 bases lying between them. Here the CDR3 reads CASTGGGGAIDQYF. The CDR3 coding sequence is TGTGCCAGCACGGGGGGAGGGGGCGCGATCGATCAGTACTTC.

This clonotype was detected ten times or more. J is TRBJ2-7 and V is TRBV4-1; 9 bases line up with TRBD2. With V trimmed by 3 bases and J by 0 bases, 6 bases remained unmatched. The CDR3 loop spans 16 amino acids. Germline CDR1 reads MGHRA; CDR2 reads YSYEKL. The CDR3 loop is CASSQGLASSSYEQYF. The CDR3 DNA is TGCGCCAGCAGCCAGGGACTAGCATCTAGCTCCTACGAGCAGTACTTC.

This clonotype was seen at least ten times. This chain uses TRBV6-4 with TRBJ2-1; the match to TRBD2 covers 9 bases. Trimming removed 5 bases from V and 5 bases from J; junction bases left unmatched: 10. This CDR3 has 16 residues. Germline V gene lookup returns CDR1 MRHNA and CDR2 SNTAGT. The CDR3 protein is CASSPYVTSGHNEQFF. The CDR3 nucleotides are TGTGCCAGCAGTCCCTATGTGACTAGCGGACACAATGAGCAGTTCTTC.

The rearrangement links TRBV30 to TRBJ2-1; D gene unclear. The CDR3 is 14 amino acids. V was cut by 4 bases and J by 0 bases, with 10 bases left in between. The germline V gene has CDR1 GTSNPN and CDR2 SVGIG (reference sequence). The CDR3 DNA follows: TGTGCCTGGAAGACGGATAGCTCCTACAATGAGCAGTTCTTC. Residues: CAWKTDSSYNEQFF.

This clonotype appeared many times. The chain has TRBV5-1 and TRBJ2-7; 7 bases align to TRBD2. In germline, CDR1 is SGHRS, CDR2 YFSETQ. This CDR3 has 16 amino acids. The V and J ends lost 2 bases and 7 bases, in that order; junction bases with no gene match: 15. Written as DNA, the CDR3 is TGCGCCAGCAGCTTCGGGCCTGGGCGGGAGCCGGGGGAGCAGTACTTC. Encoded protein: CASSFGPGREPGEQYF.

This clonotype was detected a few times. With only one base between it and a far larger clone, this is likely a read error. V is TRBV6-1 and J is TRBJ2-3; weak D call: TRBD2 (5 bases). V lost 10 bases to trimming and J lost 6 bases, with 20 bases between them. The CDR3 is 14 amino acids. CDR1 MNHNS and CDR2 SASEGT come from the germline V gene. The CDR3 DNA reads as TGTGCCATCCTATGGCGGGTGAACGCGGATACGCAGTATTTT. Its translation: CAILWRVNADTQYF.